Following are 15 T cell receptor beta chains from one sample sequenced in a study of T cells in Graves' hyperthyroidism and ophthalmopathy. Amplified TCR beta CDR3 regions derived from RNA transcripts. With the HTBI primer set, the TCR CDR3 went through a first round of RT-PCR. TCRdb recomputed calls from the multiplex PCR reads with MiXCR, one row per CDR3 protein. This table holds about 520,000 distinct CDR3 sequences, about 24% found once. The sequenced material came from blood. The source is a young woman with Graves' ophthalmopathy.

V usage is TRBV28 and J usage is TRBJ2-7, with 10 bases fitting TRBD1. Germline CDR1 reads MDHEN; CDR2 reads SYDVKM. With V trimmed by 5 bases and J by 4 bases, 8 bases remained unmatched. The CDR3 sequence is 15 residues long. DNA for the CDR3: TGTGCCAGCAGTGTTGGACAGGGGGGAATATACGAGCAGTACTTC. Translating it yields CASSVGQGGIYEQYF.

This clonotype was recorded many times. CDR3 nucleotide sequence: TGTGCCAGTAAACCCAGTTCCGGAAACACCATATATTTT. Its translation is CASKPSSGNTIYF. V and J are TRBV19 and TRBJ1-3, with no clear D. Deletions cut 7 bases from V and 4 bases from J, with 11 bases between. Germline loops: CDR1 LNHDA, CDR2 SQIVND (reference sequence). The CDR3 is made up of 13 amino acids.

The chain carries TRBV30 and TRBJ2-7, with no clear D. Germline V gene sequence: CDR1 GTSNPN, CDR2 SVGIG (reference sequence). The CDR3 has 15 amino acids. V gave up 0 bases and J gave up 6 bases, with 18 bases separating them. The CDR3 reads CAWSVLSGLGFEQYF. In nucleotides, the CDR3 is TGTGCCTGGAGTGTTCTTTCCGGGTTAGGCTTCGAGCAGTACTTC.

This clonotype has a count of ten or more. The chain links TRBV28 to TRBJ2-5; D possibly corresponds to TRBD2 (6 bases). Germline V gene data show CDR1 as MDHEN and CDR2 as SYDVKM. There are 12 residues in the CDR3. V dropped 8 bases and J dropped 1 base, with 8 bases sitting between them. In nucleotides, the CDR3 is TGTGCCAGCGGGACTTTCCAAGAGACCCAGTACTTC. Translation gives CASGTFQETQYF.

This clonotype appeared many times. The V gene is TRBV6-5, the J gene TRBJ2-7; TRBD2 agrees at 12 bases. This CDR3 contains 17 residues. Trimming at V came to 2 bases and at J to 9 bases, leaving 14 bases not matched to a gene. Germline CDR1 is MNHEY and CDR2 is SVGAGI. For the CDR3, the DNA is TGTGCCAGCAGTTACCAACAAACTAGCGGGGGGCCCGGTCTGCAGTACTTC. Its protein is CASSYQQTSGGPGLQYF.

V usage is TRBV3-1 and J usage is TRBJ1-2; D unclear. Germline CDR1 reads LGHDT; CDR2 reads YNNKEL (reference sequence). V lost 0 bases to trimming and J lost 13 bases, with 18 bases between them. This CDR3 has 14 amino acids. The CDR3 DNA sequence: TGTGCCAGCAGCCAAGATGATAGGCGGCTGGATGTCACCTTC. Encoded protein: CASSQDDRRLDVTF. The full variable domain, its missing parts supplied by reference TRBV3-1 and TRBJ1-2, is DTAVSQTPKYLVTQMGNDKSIKCEQNLGHDTMYWYKQDSKKFLKIMFSYNNKELIINETVPNRFSPKSPDKAHLNLHINSLELGDSAVYFCASSQDDRRLDVTFGSGTRLTVV.

This clonotype came up once. Here the CDR3 reads CASSLFGAGMEPQHF. DNA for the CDR3: TGTGCCAGCAGTTTGTTTGGGGCAGGGATGGAGCCCCAGCATTTT. The chain couples TRBV12-3 or TRBV12-4 to TRBJ1-5; D may be TRBD1 (5 bases). The CDR3 extends over 15 amino acids. Trimming took off 3 bases at V and 8 bases at J, with 17 bases between the two ends.

This clonotype was counted only a few times. V usage is TRBV18 and J usage is TRBJ2-3; D call uncertain. CDR3 length equals 12 residues. The V gene's germline CDR1 is KGHSH and CDR2 LQKENI. With 5 bases removed from V and 3 bases from J, the gap between germline ends came to 6 bases. The CDR3 reads CASSYDTDTQYF. In DNA form, the CDR3 reads TGTGCCAGCTCATACGATACAGATACGCAGTATTTT. Full variable domain (outside the CDR3, taken from reference TRBV18 and TRBJ2-3): NAGVMQNPRHLVRRRGQEARLRCSPMKGHSHVYWYRQLPEEGLKFMVYLQKENIIDESGMPKERFSAEFPKEGPSILRIQQVVRGDSAAYFCASSYDTDTQYFGPGTRLTVL.

This clonotype was observed a handful of times. The rearrangement links TRBV11-3 to TRBJ2-5; 8 bases align to TRBD2. V lost 4 bases to trimming and J lost 2 bases; unmatched junction nucleotides: 9. The CDR3 loop spans 16 amino acids. Looked up from germline, CDR1 is SGHNT and CDR2 is YENEEA. The CDR3 nucleotides are TGTGCCAGCAGCTGGGGTCCTAGCGGGTTTCAAGAGACCCAGTACTTC. Amino acids: CASSWGPSGFQETQYF.

The chain is built from TRBV6-2 or TRBV6-3 and TRBJ1-6; possible D gene TRBD1, 6 bases. Germline-derived CDR1 and CDR2 are MNHEY and SVGEGT. V was shortened by 6 bases and J by 3 bases, with 24 bases between the two germline ends. The CDR3 covers 19 residues. The CDR3 nucleotides are TGTGCCAGCAGCTCCGTTCAGGGGAGTCGCCGCTTCTATAATTCACCCCTCCACTTT. Translated: CASSSVQGSRRFYNSPLHF.

This clonotype was counted between two and nine times. The rearrangement links TRBV18 to TRBJ1-6; no clear D gene. Per the germline V gene, CDR1 is KGHSH and CDR2 is LQKENI. This CDR3 comprises 12 residues. Deletions cut 5 bases from V and 2 bases from J, with 1 base between. DNA of the CDR3: TGTGCCAGCTCAGCCTATAATTCACCCCTCCACTTT. Its protein is CASSAYNSPLHF.

The table lists this clonotype with many counts. This sequence joins TRBV20-1 and TRBJ2-5; D uncertain. The CDR3 loop spans 13 amino acids. Looked up from germline, CDR1 is DFQATT and CDR2 is SNEGSKA (reference sequence). V lost 2 bases to trimming and J lost 5 bases, with 12 bases between them. This chain's CDR3 is CSARFRVGETQYF. The CDR3 coding sequence is TGCAGTGCTAGATTTCGGGTGGGGGAGACCCAGTACTTC.

In its sample, this clonotype was seen many times. The chain couples TRBV6-1 to TRBJ1-2; D remains unclear. The CDR3 is 13 amino acids. CDR1 and CDR2 from the germline V gene are MNHNS and SASEGT. V was shortened by 6 bases and J by 2 bases, with 10 bases between the two germline ends. CDR3 sequence: CASSADGNYGYTF. Written as DNA, the CDR3 is TGTGCCAGCAGCGCTGACGGGAACTATGGCTACACCTTC.

The gene calls are TRBV6-1 and TRBJ1-2; D is ambiguous. CDR1 and CDR2 from the germline V gene are MNHNS and SASEGT. The CDR3 length is 15 residues. V lost 3 bases and J 4 bases, leaving 15 bases between the germline ends. CDR3 nucleotides: TGTGCCAGCAGTGATAACTTTCTCCGGATCTATGGCTACACCTTC. This gives the protein CASSDNFLRIYGYTF.

The chain carries TRBV6-2 or TRBV6-3 and TRBJ1-2; possibly TRBD1 for D (5 bases). There are 14 residues in the CDR3. Trimming left V 8 bases short and J 5 bases short, with 18 bases between. Germline CDR1 and CDR2: MNHEY and SVGEGT. The CDR3, as DNA: TGTGCCAGCTCGTCGTTGTGGGGGTATTATGGCTACACCTTC. This gives the protein CASSSLWGYYGYTF.